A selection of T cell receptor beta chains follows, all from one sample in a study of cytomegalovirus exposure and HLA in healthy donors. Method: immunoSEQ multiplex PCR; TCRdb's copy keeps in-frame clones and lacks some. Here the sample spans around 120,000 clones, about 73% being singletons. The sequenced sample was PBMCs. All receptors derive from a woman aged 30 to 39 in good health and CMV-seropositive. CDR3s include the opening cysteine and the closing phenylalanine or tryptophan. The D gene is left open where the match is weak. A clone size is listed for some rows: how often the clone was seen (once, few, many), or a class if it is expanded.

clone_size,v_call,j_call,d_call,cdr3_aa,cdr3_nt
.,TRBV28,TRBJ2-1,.,CASSSLEGGNEQFF,TGTGCCAGCAGTTCCCTAGAGGGGGGGAATGAGCAGTTCTTC
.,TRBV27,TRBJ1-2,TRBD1,CASSPGTVYGYTF,TGTGCCAGCAGTCCCGGGACAGTCTATGGCTACACCTTC
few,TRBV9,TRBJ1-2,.,CASSGDPTGTTYGYTF,TGTGCCAGCAGCGGAGACCCGACAGGCACGACCTATGGCTACACCTTC
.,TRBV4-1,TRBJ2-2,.,CASSRGHANTGELFF,TGCGCCAGCAGCCGGGGACACGCGAACACCGGGGAGCTGTTTTTT
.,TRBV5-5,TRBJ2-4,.,CASSFELLAKNIQYF,TGTGCCAGCAGCTTCGAACTTTTAGCCAAAAACATTCAGTACTTC
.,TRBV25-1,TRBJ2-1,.,CASATVNEQFF,TGTGCCAGCGCTACCGTAAATGAGCAGTTCTTC
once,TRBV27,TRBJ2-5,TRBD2,CASSPGLAGFETQYF,TGTGCCAGCAGTCCCGGACTAGCGGGGTTCGAGACCCAGTACTTC
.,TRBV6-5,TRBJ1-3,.,CASSYSPGTAGNTIYF,TGTGCCAGCAGTTACTCCCCCGGGACTGCTGGAAACACCATATATTTT
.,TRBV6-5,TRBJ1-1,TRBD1,CASRVSGTGNTEAFF,TGTGCCAGCAGGGTCTCCGGGACAGGGAACACTGAAGCTTTCTTT
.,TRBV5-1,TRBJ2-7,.,CASSGGGMPLYEQYF,TGCGCCAGCAGCGGAGGTGGGATGCCCCTCTACGAGCAGTACTTC
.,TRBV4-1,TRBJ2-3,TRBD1,CASSPRTGRDTQYF,TGCGCCAGCAGCCCCCGGACAGGGAGGGATACGCAGTATTTT